The clone carrying this T cell receptor beta chain appeared once. The assay was immunoSEQ multiplex PCR, and TCRdb's table has in-frame clones only and misses some. The sample lists some 270,000 clones; around 85% were seen once. This record comes from a study of blood T cell repertoires in COVID-19. The CDR3 is 16 amino acids. From germline, CDR1 is SGDLS and CDR2 YYNGEE. V was clipped by 4 bases and J by 0 bases, with 17 bases between them. This clonotype was sampled from a human donor with COVID-19, enrolled during active disease. The donor label of this sample is uncertain. This rearrangement joins TRBV9 to TRBJ2-7, with TRBD2 as a possible D gene (5 bases). The sample was peripheral blood. CDR3 sequence (DNA): TGTGCCAGCAGCCCCCGAGGAGTCGGGATCTCCTACGAGCAGTACTTC. Translation gives CASSPRGVGISYEQYF.